This T cell receptor (beta chain) was captured by sequencing in a study of technical replicates of blood from a handful of donors. The length of the CDR3 is 17 residues. Trimming took off 5 bases at V and 0 bases at J, with 17 bases between the two ends. Looked up from germline, CDR1 is LNHDA and CDR2 is SQIVND (reference sequence). The protocol was immunoSEQ multiplex PCR, while the TCRdb copy is restricted to in-frame clones and leaves out a portion. Among more than 75,000 clones, approximately 94% were seen once, and the ten largest hold about 0.25%. Sequencing was done on a sample of T cells isolated from PBMCs. This rearrangement joins TRBV19 to TRBJ1-5; D remains unclear. The clonotype comes from a human donor in good health. The CDR3 nucleotides read TGTGCCAGTAGTCCCCCGTACCGGTCGGGTAGCAATCAGCCCCAGCATTTT. This codes for CASSPPYRSGSNQPQHF.